Given below is one TCR beta chain in context. The antigen remains unidentified. The data were obtained in a study of T cell repertoires in aging, cancer and after chemotherapy. Findings of the study overall: Untreated cancer patients had significantly lower blood TCR diversity than age-matched healthy donors.

With 6 bases removed from V and 6 bases from J, the gap between germline ends came to 15 bases. CDR3 length: 14 residues. CDR1 MNHEY and CDR2 SVGEGT come from the germline V gene. A mixed TRB-A/B primer pool amplified rearranged TRB by multiplex touch-down PCR. TCRdb passed the multiplex PCR reads through MiXCR, listing each CDR3 protein once. The table shows roughly 8,200 distinct CDR3 sequences, with about 33% occurring only once. Peripheral blood genomic DNA, not sorted cells or RNA, was the template. The chain employs TRBV6-2 or TRBV6-3 and TRBJ1-5; maybe TRBD1 (6 bases). The receptor was derived from a human donor in good health. Sequencing was performed on blood. The CDR3 region is CASSPTGSGQPQHF. CDR3 nucleotide sequence: TGTGCCAGCAGCCCGACAGGATCGGGTCAGCCCCAGCATTTT.